The 8 T cell receptor beta chains below all came from one sample that was sequenced in a study of blood T cells in healthy people across ages. The second PCR ran about 6 to 12 cycles with a sample-barcoded 5' primer and J-beta primers. MiXCR, applied by TCRdb to the 5' RACE reads, yields one record per CDR3 protein. The sample shows about 560,000 distinct CDR3 sequences, about 28% of them seen only once. Separately, the same data were catalogued under a study of T cells of mothers and their children.

Source material: blood. The source is a boy aged 2-9 years in good health.

This clonotype was seen a handful of times. This sequence joins TRBV27 and TRBJ2-5; D is perhaps TRBD1 or TRBD2 (5 bases each). CDR3 length equals 17 residues. Germline V gene sequence: CDR1 MNHEY, CDR2 SMNVEV (reference sequence). Deletions cut 2 bases from V and 2 bases from J, with 18 bases between. The CDR3 coding sequence is TGTGCCAGCAGTTTAATCCGGGACCCCTCCGGACAAGAGACCCAGTACTTC. Residues: CASSLIRDPSGQETQYF.

This clonotype was recorded a few times. CDR3 DNA sequence: TGCGCCAGCAGCCAAGTTGACCTGATGTCCTACAATGAGCAGTTCTTC. Protein: CASSQVDLMSYNEQFF. The chain has TRBV4-1 and TRBJ2-1; D remains unclear. With 1 base removed from V and 1 base from J, the gap between germline ends came to 11 bases. Germline CDR1 and CDR2: MGHRA and YSYEKL. This CDR3 spans 16 amino acids.

The chain employs TRBV12-3 or TRBV12-4 and TRBJ1-3; 7 bases agree with TRBD1. This CDR3 spans 15 amino acids. Trimming took 6 bases from V and 0 from J; bases not matched to a gene: 5. CDR3 amino acids: CASRGTGVSGNTIYF. The CDR3, as DNA: TGTGCCAGCAGAGGCACAGGGGTCTCTGGAAACACCATATATTTT.

The V call is TRBV3-1, the J call TRBJ2-3; tentative D call: TRBD2 (5 bases). The V end lost 1 base, the J end lost 2 bases, and 13 bases lay between the germline ends. This CDR3 contains 16 residues. CDR1 and CDR2 (germline): LGHDT, YNNKEL (reference sequence). CDR3 in DNA: TGTGCCAGCAGCCAAGTGGTGGACTCCGACACAGATACGCAGTATTTT. It encodes CASSQVVDSDTDTQYF.

With respect to this clonotype: A read error may produce the germline difference seen at one junction end. The J gene is TRBJ2-6, the V gene TRBV7-9; D gene ambiguous. Germline lookup yields CDR1 SEHNR and CDR2 FQNEAQ (reference sequence). The CDR3 length is 13 residues. CDR3 residues: CSSSPSGANVLTF. In nucleotides, the CDR3 is TGTTCCAGCAGTCCCTCTGGGGCCAACGTCCTGACTTTC.

In its sample, this clonotype was seen many times. The V and J genes are TRBV5-5 and TRBJ1-4; a possible D gene is TRBD1 (6 bases). V lost 4 bases and J 0 bases, leaving 10 bases between the germline ends. There are 15 residues in the CDR3. Germline V gene lookup returns CDR1 SGHKS and CDR2 YYEKEE (reference sequence). As DNA, the CDR3 is TGTGCCAGCAGCGGACAGCAGACAACTAATGAAAAACTGTTTTTT. Its protein product is CASSGQQTTNEKLFF. Full variable domain (remainder filled in from reference TRBV5-5 and TRBJ1-4): DAGVTQSPTHLIKTRGQQVTLRCSPISGHKSVSWYQQVLGQGPQFIFQYYEKEERGRGNFPDRFSARQFPNYSSELNVNALLLGDSALYLCASSGQQTTNEKLFFGSGTQLSVL.

Details on this clonotype: The germline gene is not matched at one end of the junction; a read error may be the cause. The gene calls are TRBV9 and TRBJ2-5; the match to TRBD2 covers 13 bases. The V gene's germline CDR1 is SGDLS and CDR2 YYNGEE. The CDR3 is 16 residues long. As DNA, the CDR3 is TGTGCCGGCAGCGGAACGACTAGCGGGGGGAGGGTGGACCAGTACTTC. Translated, it gives CAGSGTTSGGRVDQYF.

This chain links TRBV10-1 with TRBJ2-5; D assignment may be TRBD1 or TRBD2 (6 bases each). The J call may be wrong; the DNA end is better matched by TRBJ2-1. Germline-derived CDR1 and CDR2 are WNHNN and SYGVQD (reference sequence). The CDR3 extends over 14 amino acids. CDR3 nucleotide sequence: TGCGCCAGCAGTGAGACGGGGGCCCTCCTGGAGCAGTTCTTC. It encodes CASSETGALLEQFF.